Shown below are 9 T cell receptor delta chains from a single sample sequenced in a study of γδ T cells in repeated Plasmodium falciparum infection. TCRdb repeated clone calling on the multiplex PCR reads with CATT. The sample shows tens of thousands of delta-chain clones, roughly 1.5% of them seen only once. Gammadelta T cells were flow-sorted from PBMC into Vgamma9/Vdelta2+ and Vdelta2-negative populations for bulk analysis. Input material: gamma-delta T cells from blood. The receptors were gathered from a pool of human donors (malaria-infected and uninfected, not separated).

The sample holds a few counts of this clone. Translating this DNA gives a protein that differs at residue 18 from the TCRdb one, which belongs to a much larger clone; a read error is likely, and the protein shown is this translation. The gene calls are TRDV1 and TRDJ1; TRDD3 aligns across 11 bases. Germline matching of the DNA provided the J gene here, since TCRdb leaves it blank. The CDR3 is 22 residues long. Germline V gene sequence: CDR1 TSWWSYY, CDR2 QGS. CDR3 nucleotides: TGTGCTCTTGGGGACCTTTCCTCCTACGGGTTACTGGGGGATAGGAACACCAATAAACTCATCTTT. Residues: CALGDLSSYGLLGDRNTNKLIF.

This clone showed up many times. V gene TRDV2 combines with J gene TRDJ1, with 10 positions matching TRDD3. V gave up 0 bases and J gave up 3 bases; unmatched junction bases: 6. Germline-derived CDR1 and CDR2 are GEAIGNYY and EKD. The CDR3 has 16 amino acids. The CDR3 nucleotides read TGTGCCTGTGACACCTTGGGGGATACTACCCCCGATAAACTCATCTTT. It encodes CACDTLGDTTPDKLIF.

This clone appeared a few times. TCRdb records a much larger clone's protein for this DNA, with a difference at residue 14 that likely arises from a read error; the protein given is the translation of the DNA. The chain employs TRDV1 and TRDJ1; weak D call: TRDD3 (5 bases). Germline V gene data show CDR1 as TSWWSYY and CDR2 as QGS. The length of the CDR3 is 17 residues. The CDR3 region is CALGRRRGLLYTDELIF. The CDR3, as DNA: TGTGCTCTTGGGCGCCGACGGGGGCTGTTATACACCGATGAACTCATCTTT.

This clone was picked up many times. The protein in TCRdb stems from a much larger clone and differs at residue 6 from this DNA's translation, likely a read error; here the protein is translated from the DNA. The DNA of the CDR3 is TGTGCTCTTGGGGACCCCTATCTCGATAAACTCATCTTT. It translates to CALGDPYLDKLIF. The rearrangement uses TRDV1 and TRDJ1; D not resolved. The germline V gene has CDR1 TSWWSYY and CDR2 QGS. Deletions cut 3 bases from V and 4 bases from J, with 9 bases between. This CDR3 spans 13 amino acids.

By frequency in the sample, this clone is medium-sized. Other nucleotide sequences in the sample specify the same CDR3. The rearrangement links TRDV2 to TRDJ1; D tentatively reads TRDD2 or TRDD3 (5 bases each). Looked up from germline, CDR1 is GEAIGNYY and CDR2 is EKD. V lost 3 bases to trimming and J lost 0 bases, with 25 bases between them. The CDR3 loop spans 19 amino acids. The CDR3 DNA reads TGTGCCTGTGACCCCATTCCCCTACGATCATACGCGTACACCGATAAACTCATCTTT. This sequence encodes CACDPIPLRSYAYTDKLIF.

The table lists this clone with many counts. This likely came from a read error, as a far larger clone is one base away. This CDR3 is also generated by other DNA sequences in the sample. The chain employs TRDV3 and TRDJ1; TRDD3 agrees at 9 bases. CDR1 and CDR2 from the germline V gene are TVYSNPD and GDNSRS (reference sequence). The CDR3 spans 18 residues. The DNA of the CDR3 is TGTGCCTTTAACAGGGGTCGTTGGGGGATAAAGGACACTGATAAACTCATCTTT. Protein sequence: CAFNRGRWGIKDTDKLIF.

This clone was detected many times. The translation of this DNA and the TCRdb protein of a much larger clone differ at residue 10, probably owing to a read error; the protein shown here is translated from the DNA. This chain connects TRDV1 to TRDJ1; 9 bases are a match to TRDD2. CDR3 size: 22 residues. The germline CDR1 and CDR2 sequences are TSWWSYY and QGS. V was pared by 0 bases and J by 0 bases, with 20 bases of the junction left unmatched. This chain's CDR3 is CALGELPSYTGGGHSYTDKLIF. CDR3 in DNA: TGTGCTCTTGGGGAACTACCTTCCTACACGGGTGGGGGTCACTCATACACCGATAAACTCATCTTT.

As to this clone: A read error likely explains why the TCRdb protein, taken from a much larger clone, differs from this DNA's translation at residue 14; the protein shown is translated from the DNA. The CDR3 reads CACDTLAGGYSDKPIF. In DNA form, the CDR3 reads TGTGCCTGTGACACACTTGCTGGGGGATACAGCGATAAACCCATCTTT. The rearrangement uses TRDV2 and TRDJ1; 11 nucleotides match TRDD3. Per germline, CDR1 GEAIGNYY and CDR2 EKD. The CDR3 consists of 16 residues.

As for this clone: This DNA translates differently at residue 13 from the TCRdb protein, which is that of a much larger clone; a read error is likely, and the protein shown is the DNA's own translation. The V gene is given as TRDV2, and no J gene call is available; the table names TRDD3, a call not compared with the DNA. The CDR3 runs to 15 residues. The germline V gene encodes CDR1 GEAIGNYY and CDR2 EKD. CDR3 amino acids: CACDLLGGPVSEHIF. DNA for the CDR3: TGTGCCTGTGATCTACTGGGGGGGCCGGTGTCGGAACACATCTTT.